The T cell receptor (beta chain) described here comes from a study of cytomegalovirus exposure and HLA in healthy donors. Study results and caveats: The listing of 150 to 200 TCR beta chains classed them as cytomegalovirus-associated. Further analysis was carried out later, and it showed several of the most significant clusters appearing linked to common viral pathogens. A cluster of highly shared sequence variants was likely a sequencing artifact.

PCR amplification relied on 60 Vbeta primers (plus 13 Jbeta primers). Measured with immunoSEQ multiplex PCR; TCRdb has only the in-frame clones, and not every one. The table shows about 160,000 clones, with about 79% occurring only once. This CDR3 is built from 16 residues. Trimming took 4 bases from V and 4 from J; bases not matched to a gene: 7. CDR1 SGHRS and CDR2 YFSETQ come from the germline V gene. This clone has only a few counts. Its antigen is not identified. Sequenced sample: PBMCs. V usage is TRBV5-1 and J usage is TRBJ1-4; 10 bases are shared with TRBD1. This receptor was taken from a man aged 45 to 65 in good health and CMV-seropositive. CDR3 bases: TGCGCCAGCAGCCTCGGGACAGGGGATGGTAATGAAAAACTGTTTTTT. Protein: CASSLGTGDGNEKLFF.